The rows below give T cell receptor beta chains drawn from one sample of a study of radiation and T cells in renal cell carcinoma. TCRdb's copy holds only in-frame clones and misses some; the assay was immunoSEQ multiplex PCR. Among some 76,000 clones listed, roughly 80% were seen once. The material was blood, obtained from a patient whose treatment included radiotherapy and nephrectomy. All receptors derive from a man aged 55 to 69 with renal cell carcinoma. CDR3s include the opening cysteine and the closing phenylalanine or tryptophan. The D gene is left open where the match is weak. Not all rows give a size; the values are once, few, many and, for expanded clones, a class.

cdr3_nt: TGCAGCGTGGCCGACAGGCTTAGCACAGATACGCAGTATTTT
cdr3_aa: CSVADRLSTDTQYF
v_call: TRBV29-1
clone_size: .
j_call: TRBJ2-3
d_call: .

cdr3_nt: TGTGCCAGCAGTCCCGAGAGGAGGACAGATACGCAGTATTTT
cdr3_aa: CASSPERRTDTQYF
v_call: TRBV7-3
clone_size: once
j_call: TRBJ2-3
d_call: .

cdr3_nt: TGTGCCAGGGAGGGACAGCTCGTCTTAACGGTCTTGGGTTACGAGCAGTACTTC
cdr3_aa: CAREGQLVLTVLGYEQYF
v_call: TRBV28
clone_size: .
j_call: TRBJ2-7
d_call: .

cdr3_nt: TGTGCCAGCTCACCACCCCGGGGTAGCGGGAGCCGGCCTATCTCCTACGAGCAGTACTTC
cdr3_aa: CASSPPRGSGSRPISYEQYF
v_call: TRBV18
clone_size: .
j_call: TRBJ2-7
d_call: TRBD2

cdr3_nt: TGTGCCAGCAGCCCGGGACTAGGTGCAGATACGCAGTATTTT
cdr3_aa: CASSPGLGADTQYF
v_call: TRBV5-4
clone_size: .
j_call: TRBJ2-3
d_call: TRBD2

cdr3_nt: TGTGCCAGCAGCTTTGACTTTGGCACCGGGGAGCAGTTCTTC
cdr3_aa: CASSFDFGTGEQFF
v_call: TRBV7-7
clone_size: .
j_call: TRBJ2-1
d_call: .

cdr3_nt: TGTGCCAGCAGTAACGACAGGGCGTGGGAGCTGTTTTTT
cdr3_aa: CASSNDRAWELFF
v_call: TRBV28
clone_size: .
j_call: TRBJ2-2
d_call: TRBD1

cdr3_nt: TGTGTTGGGCCCTTAAGGGATACGCAGTATTTT
cdr3_aa: CVGPLRDTQYF
v_call: TRBV5-3
clone_size: .
j_call: TRBJ2-3
d_call: .

cdr3_nt: TGTGCCAGCAGCCCCCTAGGAGGGCGGGAGACCCAGTACTTC
cdr3_aa: CASSPLGGRETQYF
v_call: TRBV7-2
clone_size: few
j_call: TRBJ2-5
d_call: .

cdr3_nt: TGTGCCAGTAGTATATCTGACGGTAATAACTATGGCTACACCTTC
cdr3_aa: CASSISDGNNYGYTF
v_call: TRBV19
clone_size: .
j_call: TRBJ1-2
d_call: .

cdr3_nt: TGTGCCAGCAGCCCCGACAGAAATCAGCCCCAGCATTTT
cdr3_aa: CASSPDRNQPQHF
v_call: TRBV6-5
clone_size: once
j_call: TRBJ1-5
d_call: .

cdr3_nt: TGCGCCAGCAGCCAAGACAGGGGTATTACCTCTGGGGCCAACGTCCTGACTTTC
cdr3_aa: CASSQDRGITSGANVLTF
v_call: TRBV4-1
clone_size: .
j_call: TRBJ2-6
d_call: .

cdr3_nt: TGTGCCACCAGGAACCCTAGCGGGGCCGACGAGCAGTACTTC
cdr3_aa: CATRNPSGADEQYF
v_call: TRBV15
clone_size: .
j_call: TRBJ2-7
d_call: TRBD2

cdr3_nt: TGTGCCAGCAGCTTAGGCAGCCACGAGCAGTACTTC
cdr3_aa: CASSLGSHEQYF
v_call: TRBV11-2
clone_size: .
j_call: TRBJ2-7
d_call: .

cdr3_nt: TGTGCCAGCAGTTATCATGACAGGGGGCAGAGTGGCTACACCTTC
cdr3_aa: CASSYHDRGQSGYTF
v_call: TRBV6-5
clone_size: once
j_call: TRBJ1-2
d_call: TRBD1

cdr3_nt: TGTGCCAGCAGTTCCAGGGGTTACGAGCAGTACTTC
cdr3_aa: CASSSRGYEQYF
v_call: TRBV2
clone_size: .
j_call: TRBJ2-7
d_call: .

cdr3_nt: TGTGCCAGCAGCGTCGCGCAGGGGGTTGCCAAAAACATTCAGTACTTC
cdr3_aa: CASSVAQGVAKNIQYF
v_call: TRBV9
clone_size: .
j_call: TRBJ2-4
d_call: TRBD1

cdr3_nt: TGTGCCAGCTCCCCCTTTGGTAGCGGGAATTCTTACGAGCAGTACTTC
cdr3_aa: CASSPFGSGNSYEQYF
v_call: TRBV18
clone_size: .
j_call: TRBJ2-7
d_call: TRBD2

cdr3_nt: TGTGCCAGCAGAAGTCTTTGGGCCAGTGATCGCGTAGGCACTGAAGCTTTCTTT
cdr3_aa: CASRSLWASDRVGTEAFF
v_call: TRBV2
clone_size: .
j_call: TRBJ1-1
d_call: .

cdr3_nt: TGTGCCAGCAGCCCGTGGGCCAGCTCCTACAATGAGCAGTTCTTC
cdr3_aa: CASSPWASSYNEQFF
v_call: TRBV6-5
clone_size: .
j_call: TRBJ2-1
d_call: .

cdr3_nt: TGTGCCAGTAGTATAGTAGCGGAGGGGGACGAGCAGTACTTC
cdr3_aa: CASSIVAEGDEQYF
v_call: TRBV19
clone_size: .
j_call: TRBJ2-7
d_call: .

cdr3_nt: TGCAGCGCTGGTGGGGCTCAGTCCTACGAGCAGTACTTC
cdr3_aa: CSAGGAQSYEQYF
v_call: TRBV29-1
clone_size: .
j_call: TRBJ2-7
d_call: .